Listed below are T cell receptor beta chains from one sample, sequenced in a study of Ad26.COV2.S vaccination and SARS-CoV-2 variants. Method: immunoSEQ multiplex PCR; TCRdb's copy keeps in-frame clones and lacks some. The sample shows 300,000 to 400,000 clones, just over 90% of them seen only once. This specimen consisted of peripheral blood, obtained after recovery from COVID-19. These receptors were obtained from a human donor who had recovered from COVID-19. Each CDR3 is given with its conserved first and last residue. A D gene is named only where the DNA matches it firmly. A row's size may be missing; if present it is once, few, many or a size class.

j_call: TRBJ1-5; v_call: TRBV21-1; d_call: NA; clone_size: NA; cdr3_aa: CASRREASNQPQHF; cdr3_nt: TGTGCCAGCAGACGGGAGGCCAGCAATCAGCCCCAGCATTTT
j_call: TRBJ1-5; v_call: TRBV20-1; d_call: TRBD1; clone_size: few; cdr3_aa: CSASLRGQRQPQHF; cdr3_nt: TGCAGTGCTAGTTTAAGGGGGCAGAGACAGCCCCAGCATTTT
j_call: TRBJ2-2; v_call: TRBV6-4; d_call: TRBD1; clone_size: NA; cdr3_aa: CASSEDRGLGTGELFF; cdr3_nt: TGTGCCAGCAGTGAGGACAGGGGGCTGGGCACCGGGGAGCTGTTTTTT
j_call: TRBJ2-3; v_call: TRBV29-1; d_call: NA; clone_size: NA; cdr3_aa: CSVLGIVEADTQYF; cdr3_nt: TGCAGCGTTCTCGGGATCGTCGAGGCAGATACGCAGTATTTT
j_call: TRBJ1-4; v_call: TRBV5-6; d_call: TRBD1; clone_size: NA; cdr3_aa: CASSTDGQGSEKLFF; cdr3_nt: TGTGCCAGCAGCACGGACGGACAGGGTTCCGAAAAACTGTTTTTT
j_call: TRBJ2-7; v_call: TRBV2; d_call: NA; clone_size: NA; cdr3_aa: CASSEASVYEQYF; cdr3_nt: TGTGCCAGCAGTGAAGCCAGTGTTTACGAGCAGTACTTC
j_call: TRBJ1-1; v_call: TRBV14; d_call: NA; clone_size: NA; cdr3_aa: CASSQDWRASHHEAFF; cdr3_nt: TGTGCCAGCAGCCAAGATTGGAGGGCCAGCCATCATGAAGCTTTCTTT
j_call: TRBJ1-1; v_call: TRBV10-1; d_call: NA; clone_size: NA; cdr3_aa: CASSESRRRDTEAFF; cdr3_nt: TGCGCCAGCAGTGAGTCCCGGAGAAGGGACACTGAAGCTTTCTTT
j_call: TRBJ2-2; v_call: TRBV24-1; d_call: NA; clone_size: NA; cdr3_aa: CATSDRGRAKEGGELFF; cdr3_nt: TGTGCCACCAGTGATCGTGGACGGGCTAAAGAGGGCGGGGAGCTGTTTTTT
j_call: TRBJ2-1; v_call: TRBV6-5; d_call: NA; clone_size: NA; cdr3_aa: CASKAGSYNEQFF; cdr3_nt: TGTGCCAGCAAGGCAGGTTCCTACAATGAGCAGTTCTTC
j_call: TRBJ2-7; v_call: TRBV28; d_call: NA; clone_size: NA; cdr3_aa: CASSLGPSSEQYF; cdr3_nt: TGTGCCAGCAGTTTAGGACCGTCTAGCGAGCAGTACTTC
j_call: TRBJ2-7; v_call: TRBV5-5; d_call: NA; clone_size: NA; cdr3_aa: CASSLDRSYEQYF; cdr3_nt: TGTGCCAGCAGCTTGGACAGGTCCTACGAGCAGTACTTC
j_call: TRBJ2-5; v_call: TRBV5-1; d_call: TRBD1; clone_size: NA; cdr3_aa: CASSLGTGGIETQYF; cdr3_nt: TGCGCCAGCAGCCTCGGGACAGGGGGCATCGAGACCCAGTACTTC
j_call: TRBJ1-1; v_call: TRBV4-2; d_call: TRBD1; clone_size: NA; cdr3_aa: CASSPTGQGAPEAFF; cdr3_nt: TGTGCCAGCAGCCCGACGGGACAGGGGGCGCCTGAAGCTTTCTTT
j_call: TRBJ1-2; v_call: TRBV7-8; d_call: NA; clone_size: once; cdr3_aa: CASSRFGGGTSGYTF; cdr3_nt: TGTGCCAGCAGCCGCTTCGGGGGTGGTACCTCTGGCTACACCTTC
j_call: TRBJ2-5; v_call: TRBV3-1/TRBV3-2; d_call: NA; clone_size: few; cdr3_aa: CASSQETQYF; cdr3_nt: TGTGCCAGCAGCCAAGAGACCCAGTACTTC
j_call: TRBJ1-6; v_call: TRBV10-1; d_call: NA; clone_size: NA; cdr3_aa: CASSPPLNSTPPLHF; cdr3_nt: TGCGCCAGCAGCCCCCCTCTAAACAGTACACCACCCCTCCACTTT
j_call: TRBJ2-1; v_call: TRBV7-2; d_call: NA; clone_size: NA; cdr3_aa: CASSLNRVPYNEQFF; cdr3_nt: TGTGCCAGCAGCCTAAACAGGGTTCCCTACAATGAGCAGTTCTTC
j_call: TRBJ2-5; v_call: TRBV11-2; d_call: NA; clone_size: NA; cdr3_aa: CASSFTTGTTGAETQYF; cdr3_nt: TGTGCCAGCAGCTTCACAACCGGGACAACTGGCGCGGAGACCCAGTACTTC
j_call: TRBJ1-3; v_call: TRBV10-3; d_call: NA; clone_size: NA; cdr3_aa: CAITPSGSSGNTIYF; cdr3_nt: TGTGCCATCACCCCGAGCGGGTCATCTGGAAACACCATATATTTT
j_call: TRBJ2-2; v_call: TRBV6-4; d_call: TRBD2; clone_size: NA; cdr3_aa: CASSPQAGGLTGELFF; cdr3_nt: TGTGCCAGCAGTCCCCAAGCGGGGGGGCTTACCGGGGAGCTGTTTTTT
j_call: TRBJ2-2; v_call: TRBV5-1; d_call: NA; clone_size: NA; cdr3_aa: CASSLVVSSNTGELFF; cdr3_nt: TGCGCCAGCAGCTTGGTCGTCTCGTCGAACACCGGGGAGCTGTTTTTT
j_call: TRBJ1-5; v_call: TRBV27; d_call: NA; clone_size: NA; cdr3_aa: CASSRTVNQPQHF; cdr3_nt: TGTGCCAGCAGTAGGACAGTTAATCAGCCCCAGCATTTT
j_call: TRBJ1-3; v_call: TRBV7-6; d_call: NA; clone_size: NA; cdr3_aa: CASSLADSDSGNTIYF; cdr3_nt: TGTGCCAGCAGCTTAGCCGACTCCGACTCTGGAAACACCATATATTTT
j_call: TRBJ1-1; v_call: TRBV6-6; d_call: NA; clone_size: NA; cdr3_aa: CASSYAETEAFF; cdr3_nt: TGTGCCAGCAGTTACGCGGAGACTGAAGCTTTCTTT